The 12 T cell receptor beta chains below were found in one sample sequenced in a study of early T cells in non-severe SARS-CoV-2 infection. One entry per CDR3 protein, called by TCRdb with MiXCR from the 5' RACE reads. The table records tens of thousands of distinct CDR3 sequences, approximately 5.2% of them present only once. The sequencing sample was made of whole blood. These receptors came from an adult who was a healthcare worker with PCR-confirmed SARS-CoV-2 infection or an uninfected control (not recorded which).

The chain combines TRBV11-2 with TRBJ2-7; no definite D call. Trimming stripped 4 bases from V and 6 bases from J, with 10 bases between. The CDR3 covers 12 residues. Germline loops: CDR1 SGHAT, CDR2 FQNNGV. This chain's CDR3 is CASSSTLGEQYF. The CDR3 DNA reads as TGTGCCAGCAGCTCTACCCTTGGCGAGCAGTACTTC.

The rearrangement uses TRBV29-1 and TRBJ2-3; D possibly uses TRBD1 or TRBD2 (6 bases each). Germline loops: CDR1 SQVTM, CDR2 ANQGSEA. The V and J ends lost 7 bases and 3 bases respectively, with 17 bases between them. This CDR3 comprises 14 residues. The CDR3 loop is CSASRGVQTDTQYF. The CDR3 region has the DNA TGCAGCGCATCGAGGGGGGTACAAACAGATACGCAGTATTTT.

This clonotype is a singleton in its sample. One end of the junction is discordant with germline, which a read error may explain. The rearrangement joins TRBV28 to TRBJ2-7, with 8 bases fitting TRBD1. CDR3 length: 16 amino acids. The germline gives CDR1 MDHEN, CDR2 SYDVKM. The CDR3 sequence: CASRDRLTGEAYERYF. CDR3 nucleotides: TGTGCCAGCAGGGACCGCTTGACAGGGGAAGCCTACGAGCGGTACTTC.

In its sample, this clonotype was seen many times. The V call is TRBV19, the J call TRBJ2-1, with TRBD1 matching over 7 bases. CDR3 length: 14 amino acids. The V and J ends lost 5 bases and 9 bases, in that order; junction bases with no gene match: 10. CDR1 and CDR2 (germline): LNHDA, SQIVND (reference sequence). The CDR3, as DNA: TGTGCCAGTAGTGGGCGACAGGGATTTGCTGAGCAGTTCTTC. The encoded protein is CASSGRQGFAEQFF.

Worth noting for this clonotype: The junction differs from germline at one of its ends, possibly a read error. The rearrangement links TRBV5-5 to TRBJ2-5, with unresolved D. Per the germline V gene, CDR1 is SGHKS and CDR2 is YYEKEE (reference sequence). This CDR3 is built from 14 residues. The CDR3 region is CTSSLGWIQETQYF. CDR3 nucleotide sequence: TGTACCAGCAGCTTGGGCTGGATACAAGAGACCCAGTACTTC.

This clonotype was picked up many times. The chain couples TRBV7-2 to TRBJ1-5; D is perhaps TRBD1 (5 bases). V lost 0 bases and J 0 bases, leaving 6 bases between the germline ends. Per the germline V gene, CDR1 is SGHTA and CDR2 is FQGNSA. CDR3 length equals 15 residues. The chain's CDR3 is CASSLAGVSNQPQHF. In DNA, the CDR3 is TGTGCCAGCAGCTTAGCAGGGGTTAGCAATCAGCCCCAGCATTTT.

This clonotype showed up many times. The genes are TRBV12-3 or TRBV12-4 and TRBJ2-3; D possibly corresponds to TRBD2 (5 bases). V was clipped by 1 base and J by 8 bases, with 7 bases between them. The CDR3 consists of 12 residues. CDR3 sequence (DNA): TGTGCCAGCAGTTTAGGTGGGAGTACGCAGTATTTT. Its protein is CASSLGGSTQYF.

This clonotype occurred many times. The chain uses TRBV11-3 and TRBJ1-2, with a weak D call TRBD1 (5 bases). V dropped 3 bases and J dropped 8 bases, with 10 bases sitting between them. This CDR3 contains 12 residues. Looked up from germline, CDR1 is SGHNT and CDR2 is YENEEA. The CDR3 spells CASSLGVAGYTF. CDR3 coding DNA: TGTGCCAGCAGCTTGGGGGTCGCGGGCTACACCTTC.

The J gene is TRBJ2-1, the V gene TRBV11-2; D perhaps matches TRBD2 (6 bases). CDR3 length: 15 amino acids. Germline V CDR1 and CDR2: SGHAT, FQNNGV. V gave up 5 bases and J gave up 2 bases, with 13 bases separating them. CDR3 residues: CASSVSGGTYNEQFF. The CDR3 DNA sequence: TGTGCCAGCAGCGTATCGGGCGGGACCTACAATGAGCAGTTCTTC.

V usage is TRBV7-9 and J usage is TRBJ1-1; D gene ambiguous. V was cut by 2 bases and J by 2 bases, with 6 bases left in between. Germline V CDR1 and CDR2: SEHNR, FQNEAQ (reference sequence). The CDR3 spans 13 residues. This CDR3 reads CASSLTQNTEAFF. The CDR3 nucleotides read TGTGCCAGCAGCTTAACCCAAAACACTGAAGCTTTCTTT. The full variable domain, completed using reference TRBV7-9 and TRBJ1-1, is DTGVSQNPRHKITKRGQNVTFRCDPISEHNRLYWYRQTLGQGPEFLTYFQNEAQLEKSRLLSDRFSAERPKGSFSTLEIQRTEQGDSAMYLCASSLTQNTEAFFGQGTRLTVV.

This clonotype showed up many times. J is TRBJ2-2 and V is TRBV12-3 or TRBV12-4; tentatively, D is TRBD1 (6 bases). The CDR3 spans 14 residues. V was clipped by 6 bases and J by 4 bases, with 12 bases between them. CDR3 nucleotides: TGTGCCAGCAGCCCCGGACAGACCACCGGGGAGCTGTTTTTT. Encoded protein: CASSPGQTTGELFF.

At least ten counts were recorded for this clonotype. This chain links TRBV20-1 with TRBJ1-2, with TRBD1 identical over 7 bases. The J segment lost 8 bases and the V segment lost 8 bases, leaving 17 bases of the junction unmatched. CDR3 length: 14 residues. Germline CDR1 DFQATT, CDR2 SNEGSKA (reference sequence). CDR3 amino acids: CSSYRQGGAYGYTF. CDR3 in DNA: TGCAGTTCGTACCGACAGGGAGGGGCCTACGGCTACACCTTC.